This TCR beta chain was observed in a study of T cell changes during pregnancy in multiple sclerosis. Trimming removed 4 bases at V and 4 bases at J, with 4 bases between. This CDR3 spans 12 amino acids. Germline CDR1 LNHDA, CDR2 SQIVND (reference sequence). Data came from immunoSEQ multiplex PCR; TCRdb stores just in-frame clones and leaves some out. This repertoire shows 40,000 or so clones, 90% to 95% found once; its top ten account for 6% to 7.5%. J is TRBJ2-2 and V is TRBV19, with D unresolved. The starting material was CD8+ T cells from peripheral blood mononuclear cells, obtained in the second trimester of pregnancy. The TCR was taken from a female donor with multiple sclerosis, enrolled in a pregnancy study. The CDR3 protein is CASSTFTGELFF. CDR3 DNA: TGTGCCAGTAGTACCTTCACCGGGGAGCTGTTTTTT.